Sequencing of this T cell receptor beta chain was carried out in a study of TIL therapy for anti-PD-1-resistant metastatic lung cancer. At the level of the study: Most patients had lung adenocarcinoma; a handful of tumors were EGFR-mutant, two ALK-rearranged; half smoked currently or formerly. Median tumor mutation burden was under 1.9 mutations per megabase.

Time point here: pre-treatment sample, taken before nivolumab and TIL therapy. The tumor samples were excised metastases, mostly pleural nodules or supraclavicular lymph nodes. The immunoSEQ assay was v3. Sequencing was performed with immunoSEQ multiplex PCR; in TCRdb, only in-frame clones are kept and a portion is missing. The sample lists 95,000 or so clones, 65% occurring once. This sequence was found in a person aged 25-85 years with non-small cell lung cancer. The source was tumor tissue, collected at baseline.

The CDR3 coding sequence is TGTGCCACCAGCAGACGGGACCGTGCAACTAATGAAAAACTGTTTTTT. Translation gives CATSRRDRATNEKLFF. The chain is built from TRBV15 and TRBJ1-4; D perhaps matches TRBD1 (5 bases). This CDR3 region has 16 residues. From germline, CDR1 is LNHNV and CDR2 YYDKDF (reference sequence). The V end lost 2 bases, the J end lost 0 bases, and 10 bases lay between the germline ends.